A single sample gave rise to the 5 T cell receptor beta chains below, sequenced in a study of identical twins. TCRdb passed the 5' RACE reads through MiXCR, listing each CDR3 protein once. This table has 450,000 to 600,000 distinct CDR3 sequences, 20% to 25% appearing once. The sample was also linked to a second study, of yellow fever vaccine responses in identical twins.

Source material: CD4+ T cells sorted from blood. Source of these receptors: a woman between 18 and 29 years old in good health.

This clonotype was found a few times. The gene calls are TRBV15 and TRBJ2-3; D call uncertain. V lost 5 bases and J 4 bases, leaving 10 bases between the germline ends. The CDR3 is made up of 13 amino acids. Per the germline V gene, CDR1 is LNHNV and CDR2 is YYDKDF (reference sequence). Here the CDR3 DNA reads TGTGCCACCAGCTCCCGAAGGGCAGATACGCAGTATTTT. Translated, it gives CATSSRRADTQYF.

The genes are TRBV5-1 and TRBJ2-1; tentatively, D is TRBD1 (6 bases). With 1 base removed from V and 9 bases from J, the gap between germline ends came to 17 bases. CDR3 length: 15 residues. CDR1 is SGHRS and CDR2 is YFSETQ in the germline V gene. CDR3 protein: CASSLRDTLNGEQFF. The DNA of the CDR3 is TGCGCCAGCAGCTTGAGGGACACATTGAACGGTGAGCAGTTCTTC.

This clonotype was counted a few times. CDR3 DNA: TGTGCCAACGCCTGGGGACAGGGGGCAGCGCAGTATTTT. This translates into CANAWGQGAAQYF. The chain uses TRBV10-3 and TRBJ2-3; the match to TRBD1 covers 12 bases. Germline CDR1 is ENHRY and CDR2 is SYGVKD. CDR3 size: 13 residues. V lost 10 bases, J lost 10 bases, and 9 bases stayed unmatched.

The gene calls are TRBV6-1 and TRBJ1-5; D may be TRBD1 (5 bases). The germline V gene has CDR1 MNHNS and CDR2 SASEGT. This CDR3 spans 14 amino acids. V was pared by 7 bases and J by 5 bases, with 15 bases between. The CDR3 here is CASTDRGDYQPQHF. DNA of the CDR3: TGTGCCAGCACCGATAGGGGAGACTATCAGCCCCAGCATTTT.

This chain connects TRBV28 to TRBJ2-5; D tentatively fits TRBD1 or TRBD2 (6 bases each). This CDR3 has 17 amino acids. V lost 2 bases, J lost 1 base, and 17 bases lay in between. The germline V gene has CDR1 MDHEN and CDR2 SYDVKM. The CDR3 here is CASSLGHGGLGQETQYF. The CDR3 coding sequence is TGTGCCAGCAGTTTAGGGCACGGGGGCCTTGGCCAAGAGACCCAGTACTTC.